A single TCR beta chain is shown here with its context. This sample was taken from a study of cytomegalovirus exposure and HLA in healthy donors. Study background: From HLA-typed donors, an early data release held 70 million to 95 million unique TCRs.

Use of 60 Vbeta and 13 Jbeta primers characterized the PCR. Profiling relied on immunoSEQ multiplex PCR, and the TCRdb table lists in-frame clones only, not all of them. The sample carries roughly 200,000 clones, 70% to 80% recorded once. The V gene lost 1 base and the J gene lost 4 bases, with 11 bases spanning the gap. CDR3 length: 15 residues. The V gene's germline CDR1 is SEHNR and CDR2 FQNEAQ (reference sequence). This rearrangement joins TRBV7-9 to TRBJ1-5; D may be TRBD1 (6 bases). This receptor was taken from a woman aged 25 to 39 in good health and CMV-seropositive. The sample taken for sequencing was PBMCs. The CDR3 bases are TGTGCCAGCAGCTTAGATAAGACAGGTAATCAGCCCCAGCATTTT. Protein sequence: CASSLDKTGNQPQHF. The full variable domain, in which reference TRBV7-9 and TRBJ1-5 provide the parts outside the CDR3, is DTGVSQNPRHKITKRGQNVTFRCDPISEHNRLYWYRQTLGQGPEFLTYFQNEAQLEKSRLLSDRFSAERPKGSFSTLEIQRTEQGDSAMYLCASSLDKTGNQPQHFGDGTRLSIL.